The TCR beta chain under discussion was sequenced for a study of beta chain features in type 1 diabetes. About the study: Age, gender and cell yields were similar between patients and healthy donors. Study results and limitations: Significant though moderate, a shortening of TCRB CDR3s appeared in all four CD4+ subsets of Type 1 diabetes patients. Sequencing used cDNA, and cells with high TCR expression could therefore be over-represented.

A single heparinised blood sample, averaging about 120 mL, was obtained per donor. Researchers reported sorting CD4+ naive, central memory, regulatory and stem cell-like memory cells via CD45RO/CCR7/CD25/CD127/CD95/CD27. Germline CDR1 MDHEN, CDR2 SYDVKM. This CDR3 contains 13 residues. Trimming at V came to 5 bases and at J to 7 bases, leaving 4 bases not matched to a gene. To note about this clone: The antigen remains unidentified.

Every isolated RNA sample was fully reverse transcribed, so sequencing captured expressed TCRB transcripts. Assay: immunoSEQ multiplex PCR; the TCRdb copy retains only in-frame clones and omits some. Of about 170,000 clones in the sample, about 7.9% are singletons; the top ten hold around 0.5%. The chain recombines TRBV28 with TRBJ2-3, with TRBD1 identical over 9 bases. The specimen sequenced was central memory CD4+ T cells from blood. This sequence was found in a man between 18 and 35 years old with type 1 diabetes. In nucleotides, the CDR3 is TGTGCCAGCAGTGGGACAGGGAAAAATACGCAGTATTTT. This encodes CASSGTGKNTQYF. Variable domain in full (rest from reference TRBV28 and TRBJ2-3): DVKVTQSSRYLVKRTGEKVFLECVQDMDHENMFWYRQDPGLGLRLIYFSYDVKMKEKGDIPEGYSVSREKKERFSLILESASTNQTSMYLCASSGTGKNTQYFGPGTRLTVL.